What follows are 30 T cell receptor beta chains derived from one specimen sequenced in a study of vaccination effects on CD4 cells after COVID-19. The data were produced by immunoSEQ multiplex PCR, yet TCRdb's version contains in-frame clones alone and is incomplete. There are 23,000 or so clones in the sample; 73% occur only once, and approximately 12% lies in the top ten. Their antigen targets remain unknown. Peptide-pool stimulation followed by sequencing identified expanded antigen-specific CD4+ clonotypes in the ViraFEST assay. Upon completion of 10 to 11 days in culture, CD4+ T cells were isolated. Specimen: CD4+ T cells from PBMCs cultured with HCoV-229E spike peptides, collected before COVID-19 vaccination. These receptors originate from a human donor who received a COVID-19 vaccine.

This rearrangement joins TRBV6-5 to TRBJ2-7, with 7 bases aligning to TRBD1. V shed 5 bases, J shed 3 bases, and the junction held 4 bases outside the gene matches. Germline V gives CDR1 MNHEY, CDR2 SVGAGI. The length of the CDR3 is 13 residues. The CDR3 nucleotides read TGTGCCAGCAGTCTAGGACAGGACTACGAGCAGTACTTC. It encodes CASSLGQDYEQYF.

This chain uses TRBV29-1 with TRBJ1-2; D is possibly TRBD1 (5 bases). Trimming removed 3 bases from V and 5 bases from J, with 13 bases in between. This CDR3 comprises 13 residues. Looked up from germline, CDR1 is SQVTM and CDR2 is ANQGSEA. CDR3 in amino acids: CSVDGEGAYGYTF. As DNA, the CDR3 is TGCAGCGTTGATGGGGAAGGGGCGTATGGCTACACCTTC. Full variable domain (remainder filled in from reference TRBV29-1 and TRBJ1-2): SAVISQKPSRDICQRGTSLTIQCQVDSQVTMMFWYRQQPGQSLTLIATANQGSEATYESGFVIDKFPISRPNLTFSTLTVSNMSPEDSSIYLCSVDGEGAYGYTFGSGTRLTVV.

The gene calls are TRBV7-2 and TRBJ2-7; unclear D gene. Germline CDR1 and CDR2: SGHTA and FQGNSA. This CDR3 is built from 11 residues. V dropped 5 bases and J dropped 7 bases, with 9 bases sitting between them. The CDR3 reads CASSPMIEQYF. The CDR3 bases are TGTGCCAGCAGCCCTATGATAGAGCAGTACTTC. The entire variable domain, with the rest obtained from reference TRBV7-2 and TRBJ2-7, is as follows: GAGVSQSPSNKVTEKGKDVELRCDPISGHTALYWYRQSLGQGLEFLIYFQGNSAPDKSGLPSDRFSAERTGGSVSTLTIQRTQQEDSAVYLCASSPMIEQYFGPGTRLTVT.

The V call is TRBV15, the J call TRBJ2-1; 7 positions match TRBD2. The CDR3 covers 17 residues. V was pared by 0 bases and J by 3 bases, with 8 bases of the junction left unmatched. The germline V gene encodes CDR1 LNHNV and CDR2 YYDKDF (reference sequence). CDR3 amino acids: CATSRDRRESYYNEQFF. CDR3 in DNA: TGTGCCACCAGCAGAGATCGGCGGGAGAGTTACTACAATGAGCAGTTCTTC.

The J gene is TRBJ1-4, the V gene TRBV21-1; TRBD1, as called in the table, went unchecked against the DNA. TRBV21-1 is labeled a pseudogene. CDR3 length: 17 amino acids. The CDR3: CASSLYREQTTNEKLFF. CDR3 nucleotide sequence: TGTGCCAGCAGCCTCTACAGGGAACAAACAACTAATGAAAAACTGTTTTTT.

CDR3 nucleotides: TGCGCCAGCAGCTTGGCCGGGGCTAGCGGGAGGTTACAAGAGACCCAGTACTTC. This encodes CASSLAGASGRLQETQYF. The chain has TRBV5-1 and TRBJ2-5, with TRBD2 matching over 11 bases. Germline values: CDR1 SGHRS, CDR2 YFSETQ. This CDR3 spans 18 amino acids. V shed 0 bases, J shed 2 bases, and the junction held 9 bases outside the gene matches. The whole variable domain, remainder taken from reference TRBV5-1 and TRBJ2-5, is KAGVTQTPRYLIKTRGQQVTLSCSPISGHRSVSWYQQTPGQGLQFLFEYFSETQRNKGNFPGRFSGRQFSNSRSEMNVSTLELGDSALYLCASSLAGASGRLQETQYFGPGTRLLVL.

V and J are TRBV27 and TRBJ2-5; 7 nucleotides match TRBD1. Unmatched junction bases numbered 7, after V lost 5 bases and J lost 4 bases. Germline V lookup: CDR1 MNHEY, CDR2 SMNVEV (reference sequence). This CDR3 contains 14 residues. CDR3 in amino acids: CASSLRGRAETQYF. The CDR3 DNA follows: TGTGCCAGCAGTCTAAGGGGGCGGGCAGAGACCCAGTACTTC.

This clone qualifies as large. At the DNA level, this CDR3 is encoded by other sequences in the same sample as well. V usage is TRBV6-6 and J usage is TRBJ1-2, with D tentatively TRBD1 (5 bases). Germline-derived CDR1 and CDR2 are MNHNY and SVGAGI (reference sequence). Trimming stripped 6 bases from V and 4 bases from J, with 9 bases between. The CDR3 consists of 12 residues. CDR3 DNA sequence: TGTGCCAGCAGAACCGGGACCTATGGCTACACCTTC. Its translation is CASRTGTYGYTF.

The chain carries TRBV3-1 (or the pseudogene TRBV3-2) and TRBJ2-1; TRBD2 might be the D (6 bases). The V gene's germline CDR1 is LGHDT and CDR2 YNNKEL (reference sequence). Trimming took off 4 bases at V and 5 bases at J, with 18 bases between the two ends. This CDR3 has 16 amino acids. The CDR3: CASSPALAFRDNEQFF. CDR3 sequence (DNA): TGTGCCAGCAGCCCAGCCCTAGCGTTCCGGGACAATGAGCAGTTCTTC.

The CDR3 nucleotides are TGTGCCAGCAGCATATTATCCACTGAAGCTTTCTTT. Amino acid sequence: CASSILSTEAFF. This sequence joins TRBV3-1 (or the pseudogene TRBV3-2) and TRBJ1-1; D ambiguous. The germline CDR1 and CDR2 sequences are LGHDT and YNNKEL (reference sequence). The CDR3 sequence is 12 residues long. V lost 5 bases and J 4 bases, leaving 8 bases between the germline ends.

The chain recombines TRBV10-1 with TRBJ2-7; D is possibly TRBD2 (5 bases). CDR3 length: 14 amino acids. The V end lost 3 bases, the J end lost 5 bases, and 14 bases lay between the germline ends. Germline values: CDR1 WNHNN, CDR2 SYGVQD (reference sequence). The CDR3 sequence: CASSDAGRYDEQYF. CDR3 nucleotide sequence: TGCGCCAGCAGTGACGCGGGTCGTTATGACGAGCAGTACTTC.

The table lists this clone with a count of one. CDR3 loop: CASTMIRQGTSGAPLYNEQFF. The CDR3 bases are TGTGCCAGCACCATGATACGACAGGGAACCAGCGGGGCACCTCTGTACAATGAGCAGTTCTTC. This chain joins TRBV4-2 and TRBJ2-1; the D call may be TRBD1 or TRBD2 (7 bases each). CDR1 and CDR2 (germline): LGHNA, YNFKEQ. The germline V and J ends were trimmed by 7 bases and 4 bases, with 35 bases remaining between them. This CDR3 comprises 21 residues.

This sequence joins TRBV2 and TRBJ2-5; no clear D. Trimming shortened V by 4 bases and J by 1 base, and 10 bases separated the two germline ends. Germline CDR1 SNHLY, CDR2 FYNNEI. The CDR3 is made up of 14 amino acids. CDR3 in amino acids: CASSVGRSQETQYF. CDR3 DNA: TGTGCCAGCAGTGTTGGGCGGAGCCAAGAGACCCAGTACTTC.

The chain recombines TRBV27 with TRBJ2-7; D may be TRBD1 (6 bases). CDR1 MNHEY and CDR2 SMNVEV come from the germline V gene (reference sequence). The CDR3 totals 15 residues. Deletions cut 8 bases from V and 0 bases from J, with 17 bases between. For the CDR3, the DNA is TGTGCCAGCCGCAAGACAGGCCTGAACTCCTACGAGCAGTACTTC. Its protein is CASRKTGLNSYEQYF.

This clone was found once. The V and J genes are TRBV3-1 (or the pseudogene TRBV3-2) and TRBJ2-5; D not certain. Trimming took off 6 bases at V and 2 bases at J, with 7 bases between the two ends. CDR1 is LGHDT, CDR2 YNNKEL, per germline (reference sequence). The CDR3 totals 12 residues. The CDR3, as DNA: TGTGCCAGCAGTACAGTTCAAGAGACCCAGTACTTC. Translation: CASSTVQETQYF.

The rearrangement links TRBV7-9 to TRBJ1-5; 7 bases agree with TRBD1. From germline, CDR1 is SEHNR and CDR2 FQNEAQ (reference sequence). The CDR3 is 15 amino acids. The ends lost 1 base at V and 4 bases at J; junction bases unmatched: 4. CDR3 loop: CASSLGGTENQPQHF. The CDR3 DNA reads as TGTGCCAGCAGCTTAGGTGGGACAGAGAATCAGCCCCAGCATTTT.

J is TRBJ1-2 and V is TRBV3-1 (or the pseudogene TRBV3-2); D gene unclear. This CDR3 comprises 15 residues. The germline gives CDR1 LGHDT, CDR2 YNNKEL (reference sequence). The V end lost 1 base, the J end lost 8 bases, and 17 bases lay between the germline ends. The CDR3 coding sequence is TGTGCCAGCAGCCAAGTGCTTGTAGGTACATACGGCTACACCTTC. Protein: CASSQVLVGTYGYTF.

The chain is built from TRBV6-5 and TRBJ2-7, with 8 bases lining up with TRBD2. Germline loops: CDR1 MNHEY, CDR2 SVGAGI. This CDR3 has 16 residues. The V segment lost 0 bases and the J segment 7 bases; nucleotides outside the gene matches: 11. The CDR3 DNA follows: TGTGCCAGCAGTTACTCCTCCGGGGGGGCCCCGAGGGAGCAGTACTTC. It codes for CASSYSSGGAPREQYF.

This rearrangement joins TRBV6-7 to TRBJ1-3; D remains ambiguous. TRBV6-7 is placed among ORFs of uncertain function. The CDR3 is 16 amino acids. The V end was cut by 1 base, the J end by 1 base, with 11 bases between. In DNA form, the CDR3 reads TGTGCCAGCAGTTACTATGCCGGATCATCTGGAAACACCATATATTTT. Translation gives CASSYYAGSSGNTIYF.

The chain carries TRBV12-5 and TRBJ2-2; weak D call: TRBD1 (5 bases). The V gene's germline CDR1 is LGHNT and CDR2 FRNRAP. Trimming took off 11 bases at V and 1 base at J, with 20 bases between the two ends. This CDR3 comprises 16 residues. Here the CDR3 DNA reads TGTGCTGGCGGATACACAGGCGGTGGGAACACCGGGGAGCTGTTTTTT. It is translated as CAGGYTGGGNTGELFF.

V usage is TRBV30 and J usage is TRBJ1-2, with a possible D match to TRBD1 (6 bases). This CDR3 is 13 amino acids long. The V and J ends lost 5 bases and 6 bases respectively, with 16 bases between them. CDR1 and CDR2 (germline): GTSNPN, SVGIG (reference sequence). The CDR3 bases are TGTGCCTGGCGACAGGCGTCTCATCATGGCTACACCTTC. The encoded protein is CAWRQASHHGYTF.

This chain uses TRBV9 with TRBJ2-3, with 9 bases that match TRBD2. Per germline, CDR1 SGDLS and CDR2 YYNGEE. The length of the CDR3 is 15 residues. Losses at the gene ends were 3 bases for V and 5 bases for J; bases not matched to a gene: 7. Here the CDR3 DNA reads TGTGCCAGCAGCGGAGTAGCGGGAGCGGGAGATACGCAGTATTTT. Its translation: CASSGVAGAGDTQYF.

This clone was seen more than once but under ten times. J is TRBJ1-3 and V is TRBV19; no definite D call. The CDR3 totals 12 residues. Germline V lookup: CDR1 LNHDA, CDR2 SQIVND (reference sequence). The V end was cut by 6 bases, the J end by 0 bases, with 3 bases between. The CDR3 DNA sequence: TGTGCCAGTAGACTCTCTGGAAACACCATATATTTT. Its protein product is CASRLSGNTIYF.

V gene TRBV18 combines with J gene TRBJ2-3; D ambiguous. CDR1 KGHSH and CDR2 LQKENI come from the germline V gene. V lost 2 bases, J lost 0 bases, and 9 bases lay in between. This CDR3 comprises 15 residues. The CDR3 sequence is CASSPVVSSTDTQYF. DNA for the CDR3: TGTGCCAGCTCACCAGTCGTATCTAGCACAGATACGCAGTATTTT.

This chain joins TRBV19 and TRBJ2-5; a possible D gene is TRBD2 (5 bases). This CDR3 region has 13 residues. Germline loops: CDR1 LNHDA, CDR2 SQIVND (reference sequence). V was clipped by 2 bases and J by 4 bases, with 8 bases between them. The CDR3 is CASSIIAGETQYF. The DNA of the CDR3 is TGTGCCAGTAGTATAATCGCGGGAGAGACCCAGTACTTC.

The chain links TRBV19 to TRBJ2-3; tentatively, D is TRBD1 or TRBD2 (5 bases each). V shed 6 bases and J shed 0 bases, with 13 bases lying between them. The CDR3 is 15 amino acids. The germline CDR1 and CDR2 sequences are LNHDA and SQIVND (reference sequence). CDR3 residues: CASSLGRRSTDTQYF. The CDR3 DNA reads as TGTGCCAGTAGCCTGGGACGTCGGAGCACAGATACGCAGTATTTT.

The V and J genes are TRBV19 and TRBJ2-2; D not certain. Between the trimmed V and J ends, which lost 3 bases and 1 base, there was a span of 0 bases. This CDR3 contains 12 residues. CDR1 LNHDA and CDR2 SQIVND come from the germline V gene (reference sequence). The DNA for the CDR3 is TGTGCCAGTAGTATGAACACCGGGGAGCTGTTTTTT. It specifies CASSMNTGELFF.

V gene TRBV6-6 combines with J gene TRBJ2-6, with D perhaps being TRBD1 or TRBD2 (5 bases each). The CDR3 length is 17 residues. Germline-derived CDR1 and CDR2 are MNHNY and SVGAGI (reference sequence). With 7 bases removed from V and 1 base from J, the gap between germline ends came to 17 bases. This CDR3 reads CASNRPGRTSGANVLTF. The CDR3 DNA sequence: TGTGCCAGCAATCGACCGGGACGGACGTCTGGGGCCAACGTCCTGACTTTC.

The V gene is TRBV2, the J gene TRBJ2-7; possibly TRBD2 for D (5 bases). This CDR3 spans 12 amino acids. Trimming removed 9 bases from V and 1 base from J, with 10 bases in between. Germline V gene sequence: CDR1 SNHLY, CDR2 FYNNEI. Here the CDR3 DNA reads TGTGCCAGTCGGACTGAGTCCTACGAGCAGTACTTC. Protein: CASRTESYEQYF.

This clone was detected only once. CDR3 sequence: CASSQGNSVDTQYF. The DNA of the CDR3 is TGTGCCAGCAGCCAAGGCAATAGTGTAGATACGCAGTATTTT. This rearrangement joins TRBV4-2 to TRBJ2-3, with unresolved D. Germline CDR1 LGHNA, CDR2 YNFKEQ. V was pared by 1 base and J by 5 bases, with 10 bases between. The CDR3 spans 14 residues.